Given below is one T cell receptor (beta chain) in context. No antigen is known for it. Researchers ran the PCR with 60 Vbeta and 13 Jbeta primers. Profiling relied on immunoSEQ multiplex PCR, and the TCRdb table lists in-frame clones only, not all of them. This sample has 100,000 to 150,000 clones, with more than 65% found just once. CDR3 length: 15 residues. V was cut by 0 bases and J by 5 bases, with 13 bases left in between. The germline V gene has CDR1 SGHDN and CDR2 FVKESK. This sample stems from a study of cytomegalovirus exposure and HLA in healthy donors. Findings and limits, study-wide: Reported results showed that the classifier diagnosed cytomegalovirus status with high specificity and sensitivity. TCR beta chains associated with HLA were, in a later analysis, more clonally expanded than equally common others. Three CMV-associated chains proved CMV antigen-specific in vitro.

This receptor was taken from a man aged 18 to 30 in good health and CMV-seronegative. The source material was PBMCs. The chain employs TRBV14 and TRBJ1-1; D not resolved. CDR3 protein: CASSQERGSRTEAFF. The CDR3, as DNA: TGTGCCAGCAGCCAAGAACGAGGGAGTAGAACTGAAGCTTTCTTT.